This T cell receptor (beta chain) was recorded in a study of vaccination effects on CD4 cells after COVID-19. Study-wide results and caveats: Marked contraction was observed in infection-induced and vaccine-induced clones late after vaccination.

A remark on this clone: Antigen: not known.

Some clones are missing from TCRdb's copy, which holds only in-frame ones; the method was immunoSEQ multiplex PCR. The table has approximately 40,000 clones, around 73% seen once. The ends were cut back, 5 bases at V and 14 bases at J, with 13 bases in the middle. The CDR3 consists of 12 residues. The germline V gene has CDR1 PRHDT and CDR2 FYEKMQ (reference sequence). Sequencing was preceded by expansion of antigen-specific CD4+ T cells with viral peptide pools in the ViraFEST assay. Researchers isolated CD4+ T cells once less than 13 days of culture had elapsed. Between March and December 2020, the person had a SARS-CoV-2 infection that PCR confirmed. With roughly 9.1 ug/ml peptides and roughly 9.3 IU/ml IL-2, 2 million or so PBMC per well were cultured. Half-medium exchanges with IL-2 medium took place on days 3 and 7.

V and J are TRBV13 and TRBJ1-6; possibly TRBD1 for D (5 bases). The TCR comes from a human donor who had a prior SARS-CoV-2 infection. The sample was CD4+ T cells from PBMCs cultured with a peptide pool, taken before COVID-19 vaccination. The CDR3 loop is CASSGHPSALHF. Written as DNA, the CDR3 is TGTGCCAGCAGCGGACACCCGTCGGCCCTCCACTTT.